The clone carrying this TCR beta chain was seen just once. These data belong to a study of CD8 T cells in Susac syndrome. After extraction with the RNeasy kit, about 0.5 to 1 ug of the RNA was reverse transcribed using random hexamers. TCRdb ran MiXCR on the immunoSEQ multiplex PCR reads and lists one entry per CDR3 protein. The table records some 180,000 distinct CDR3 sequences, 90% to 95% of them present only once. The CDR3 length is 15 residues. Germline CDR1 is MNHEY and CDR2 is SVGAGI. Trimming removed 0 bases from V and 3 bases from J, with 12 bases in between. The sample comprised CD4+ T cells from PBMCs. The TCR sequence derives from a human donor with Susac syndrome. The rearrangement links TRBV6-5 to TRBJ2-7; D is unresolved. CDR3 protein: CASSYSTASHYEQYF. CDR3 coding DNA: TGTGCCAGCAGTTACTCGACGGCTAGTCACTACGAGCAGTACTTC.